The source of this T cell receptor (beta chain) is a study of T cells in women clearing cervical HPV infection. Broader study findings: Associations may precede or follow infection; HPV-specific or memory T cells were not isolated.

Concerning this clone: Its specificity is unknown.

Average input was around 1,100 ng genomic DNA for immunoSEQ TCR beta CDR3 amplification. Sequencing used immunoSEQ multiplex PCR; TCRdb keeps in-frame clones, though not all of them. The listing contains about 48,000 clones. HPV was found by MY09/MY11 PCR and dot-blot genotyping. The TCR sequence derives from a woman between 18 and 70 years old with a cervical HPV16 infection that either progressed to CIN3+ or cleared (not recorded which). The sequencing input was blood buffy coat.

The sequenced part of the CDR3 DNA is TGCGCCAGCAGCTTGGCCAGCGGGAGTAGGAATGAG. This gives the protein CASSLASGSRNE. The complete CDR3 sequence is CASSLASGSRNEQFF. V and J are TRBV5-1 and TRBJ2-1; 8 bases line up with TRBD2. Coverage ceases 3 residues before the CDR3 finishes, and the germline J gene fills in the end. The V gene's germline CDR1 is SGHRS and CDR2 YFSETQ. Unmatched junction bases numbered 6, after V lost 0 bases and J lost 7 bases. This CDR3 region has 15 residues. The whole variable domain, remainder taken from reference TRBV5-1 and TRBJ2-1, is KAGVTQTPRYLIKTRGQQVTLSCSPISGHRSVSWYQQTPGQGLQFLFEYFSETQRNKGNFPGRFSGRQFSNSRSEMNVSTLELGDSALYLCASSLASGSRNEQFFGPGTRLTVL.